The sequence of this T cell receptor (beta chain) was determined in a study of STAT5B mutations in CD4+ large granular lymphocyte leukemia. Findings of the study overall: Top patient clones used TRBV06 genes more often: 8/27 versus 2/35 in controls.

This clone appeared once. As yet, its antigen is unknown. Sequencing was at survey level. Authors' methods: The detection floor for productive clonotype frequency was 2.59 x 10-5. Profiling relied on immunoSEQ multiplex PCR, and the TCRdb table lists in-frame clones only, not all of them. The V and J calls and clone size are taken from that table; D and trimming were inferred from the DNA. The sample lists about 32,000 clones, roughly two thirds occurring once. V gave up 11 bases and J gave up 0 bases, with 13 bases separating them. The CDR3 has 14 residues. CDR1 MDHEN and CDR2 SYDVKM come from the germline V gene.

The clonotype was recovered from a human donor in good health. The genes are TRBV28 and TRBJ2-2; D remains ambiguous. What was sequenced was CD4+ T cells from blood buffy coats. The CDR3 loop is CAARTVSNTGELFF. The CDR3 DNA is TGTGCCGCAAGGACGGTTTCGAACACCGGGGAGCTGTTTTTT.